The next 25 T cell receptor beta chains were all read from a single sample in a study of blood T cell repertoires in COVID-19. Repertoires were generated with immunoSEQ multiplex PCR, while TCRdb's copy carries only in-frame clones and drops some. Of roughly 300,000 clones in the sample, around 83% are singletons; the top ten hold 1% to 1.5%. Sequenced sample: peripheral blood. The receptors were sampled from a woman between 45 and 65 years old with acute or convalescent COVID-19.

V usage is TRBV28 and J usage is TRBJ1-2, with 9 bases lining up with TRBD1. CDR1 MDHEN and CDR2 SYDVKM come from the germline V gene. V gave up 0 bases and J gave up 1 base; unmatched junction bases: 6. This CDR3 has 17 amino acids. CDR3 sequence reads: CASSLWSGTGFNYGYTF. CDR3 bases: TGTGCCAGCAGTTTATGGTCGGGGACAGGGTTTAACTATGGCTACACCTTC.

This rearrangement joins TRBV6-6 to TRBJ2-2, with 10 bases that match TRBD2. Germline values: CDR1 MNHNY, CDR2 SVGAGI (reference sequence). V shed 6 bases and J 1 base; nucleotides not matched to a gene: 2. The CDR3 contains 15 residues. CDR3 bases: TGTGCCAGCAGATCTAGCGGGGGGAACACCGGGGAGCTGTTTTTT. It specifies CASRSSGGNTGELFF.

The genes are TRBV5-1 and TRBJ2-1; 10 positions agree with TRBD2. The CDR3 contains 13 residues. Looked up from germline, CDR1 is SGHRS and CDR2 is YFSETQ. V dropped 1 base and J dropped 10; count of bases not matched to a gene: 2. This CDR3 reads CASSLLAGDEQFF. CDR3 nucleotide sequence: TGCGCCAGCAGCTTGCTAGCGGGGGACGAGCAGTTCTTC. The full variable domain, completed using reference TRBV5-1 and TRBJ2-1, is KAGVTQTPRYLIKTRGQQVTLSCSPISGHRSVSWYQQTPGQGLQFLFEYFSETQRNKGNFPGRFSGRQFSNSRSEMNVSTLELGDSALYLCASSLLAGDEQFFGPGTRLTVL.

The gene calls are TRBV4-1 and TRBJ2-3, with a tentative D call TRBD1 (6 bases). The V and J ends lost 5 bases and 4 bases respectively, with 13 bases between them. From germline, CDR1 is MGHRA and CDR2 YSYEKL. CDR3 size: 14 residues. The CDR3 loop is CASSNRVGADTQYF. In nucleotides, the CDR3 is TGCGCCAGCAGCAACAGGGTCGGAGCAGATACGCAGTATTTT.

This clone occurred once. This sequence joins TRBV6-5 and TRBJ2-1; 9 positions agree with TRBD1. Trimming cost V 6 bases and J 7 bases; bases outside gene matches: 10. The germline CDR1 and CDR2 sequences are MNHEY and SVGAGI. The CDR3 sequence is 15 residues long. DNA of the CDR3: TGTGCCAGCAGCTTAACCGGGACAGGGCTAAATGAGCAGTTCTTC. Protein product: CASSLTGTGLNEQFF.

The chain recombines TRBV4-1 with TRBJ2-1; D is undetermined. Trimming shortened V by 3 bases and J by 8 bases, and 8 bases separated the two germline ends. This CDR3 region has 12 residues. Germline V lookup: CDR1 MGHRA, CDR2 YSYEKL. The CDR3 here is CASSQSSHEQFF. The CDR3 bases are TGCGCCAGCAGCCAGAGCTCCCATGAGCAGTTCTTC.

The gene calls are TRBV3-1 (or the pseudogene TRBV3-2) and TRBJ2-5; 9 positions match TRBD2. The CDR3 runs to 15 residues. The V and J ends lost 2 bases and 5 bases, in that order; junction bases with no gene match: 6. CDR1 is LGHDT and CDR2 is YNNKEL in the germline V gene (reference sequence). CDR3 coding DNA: TGTGCCAGCAGCCAATTTGCGGGGGGGGGCGAGACCCAGTACTTC. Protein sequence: CASSQFAGGGETQYF.

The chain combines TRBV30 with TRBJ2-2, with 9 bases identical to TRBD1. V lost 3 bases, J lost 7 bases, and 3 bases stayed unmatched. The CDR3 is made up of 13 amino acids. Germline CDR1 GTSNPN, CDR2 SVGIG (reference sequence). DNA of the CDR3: TGTGCCTGGAGACAGGGGGCTGGCGGGGAGCTGTTTTTT. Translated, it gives CAWRQGAGGELFF.

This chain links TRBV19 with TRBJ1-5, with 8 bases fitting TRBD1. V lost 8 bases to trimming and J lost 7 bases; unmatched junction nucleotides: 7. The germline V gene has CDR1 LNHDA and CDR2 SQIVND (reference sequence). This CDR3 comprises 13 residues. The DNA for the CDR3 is TGTGCCAGTGGCAGGGGGCAGGGGCAGCCCCAGCATTTT. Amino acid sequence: CASGRGQGQPQHF.

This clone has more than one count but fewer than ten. CDR3 coding DNA: TGTGCCAGTAGTAGGGGCTACGGAAACACCATATATTTT. The encoded protein is CASSRGYGNTIYF. V usage is TRBV19 and J usage is TRBJ1-3; a weak D match, TRBD1 (5 bases). The CDR3 loop spans 13 amino acids. Trimming pared 4 bases from V and 4 bases from J, leaving 8 bases between. CDR1 is LNHDA, CDR2 SQIVND, per germline (reference sequence).

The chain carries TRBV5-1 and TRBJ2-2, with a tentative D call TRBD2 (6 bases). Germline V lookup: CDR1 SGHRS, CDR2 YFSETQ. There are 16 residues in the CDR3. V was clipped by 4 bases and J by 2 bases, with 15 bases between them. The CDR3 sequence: CASSSGGRSNTGELFF. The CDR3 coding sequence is TGCGCCAGCAGCAGTGGGGGGAGGTCAAACACCGGGGAGCTGTTTTTT.

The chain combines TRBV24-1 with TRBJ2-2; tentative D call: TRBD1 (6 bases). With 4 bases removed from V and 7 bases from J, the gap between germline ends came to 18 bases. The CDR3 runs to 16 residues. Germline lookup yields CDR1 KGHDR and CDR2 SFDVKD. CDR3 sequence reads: CATSEGDTSGIGELFF. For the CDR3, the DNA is TGTGCCACCAGTGAAGGGGACACCTCGGGCATCGGGGAGCTGTTTTTT.

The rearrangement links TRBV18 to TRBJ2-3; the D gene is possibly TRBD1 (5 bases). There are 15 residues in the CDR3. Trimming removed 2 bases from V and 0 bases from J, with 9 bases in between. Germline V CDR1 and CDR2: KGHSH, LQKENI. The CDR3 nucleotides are TGTGCCAGCTCACCAAGACAGATGAGCACAGATACGCAGTATTTT. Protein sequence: CASSPRQMSTDTQYF.

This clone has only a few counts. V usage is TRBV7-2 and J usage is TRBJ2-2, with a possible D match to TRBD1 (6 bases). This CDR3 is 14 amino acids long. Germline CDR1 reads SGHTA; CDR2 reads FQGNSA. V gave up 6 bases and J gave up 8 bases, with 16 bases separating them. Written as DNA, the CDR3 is TGTGCCAGCAGTCTTAACAGGGTTGGGGGGGAGCTGTTTTTT. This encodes CASSLNRVGGELFF.

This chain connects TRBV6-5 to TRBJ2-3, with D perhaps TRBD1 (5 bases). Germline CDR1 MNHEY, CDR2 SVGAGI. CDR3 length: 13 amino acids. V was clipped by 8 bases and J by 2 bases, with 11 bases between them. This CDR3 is CASPQGTTDTQYF. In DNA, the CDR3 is TGTGCCAGCCCCCAGGGAACCACAGATACGCAGTATTTT.

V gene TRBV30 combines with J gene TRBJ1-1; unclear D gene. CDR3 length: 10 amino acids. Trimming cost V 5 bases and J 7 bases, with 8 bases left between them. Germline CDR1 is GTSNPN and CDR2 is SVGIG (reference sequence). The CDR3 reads CAWESLEAFF. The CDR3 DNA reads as TGTGCCTGGGAGAGCCTTGAAGCTTTCTTT.

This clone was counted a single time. The CDR3 loop reads CASSLADTQYF. CDR3 coding DNA: TGCGCCAGCAGCTTGGCGGATACGCAGTATTTT. This chain connects TRBV5-1 to TRBJ2-3; D is unresolved. V was cut by 0 bases and J by 6 bases, with 2 bases left in between. Germline V CDR1 and CDR2: SGHRS, YFSETQ. There are 11 residues in the CDR3.

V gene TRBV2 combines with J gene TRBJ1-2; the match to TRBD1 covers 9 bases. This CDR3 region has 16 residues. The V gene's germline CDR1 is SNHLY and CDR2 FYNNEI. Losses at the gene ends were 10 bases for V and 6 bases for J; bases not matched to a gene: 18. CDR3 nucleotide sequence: TGTGCCATAAGGATGGGACAGGGCTCGAAAGTGGATGGCTACACCTTC. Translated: CAIRMGQGSKVDGYTF.

The DNA of the CDR3 is TGTGCCAGCAGCGAAACTAGCGGGAGCTACGAGCAGTACTTC. Translating it yields CASSETSGSYEQYF. The chain couples TRBV9 to TRBJ2-7; 11 positions match TRBD2. The CDR3 loop spans 14 amino acids. From germline, CDR1 is SGDLS and CDR2 YYNGEE. Trimming at V came to 3 bases and at J to 3 bases, leaving 2 bases not matched to a gene.

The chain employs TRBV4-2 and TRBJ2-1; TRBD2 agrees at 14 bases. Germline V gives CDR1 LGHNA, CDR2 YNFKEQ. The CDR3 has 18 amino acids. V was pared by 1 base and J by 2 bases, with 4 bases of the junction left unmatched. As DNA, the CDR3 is TGTGCCAGCAGCCAAGCCGGGACTAGCGGGGGACCCTACAATGAGCAGTTCTTC. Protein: CASSQAGTSGGPYNEQFF.

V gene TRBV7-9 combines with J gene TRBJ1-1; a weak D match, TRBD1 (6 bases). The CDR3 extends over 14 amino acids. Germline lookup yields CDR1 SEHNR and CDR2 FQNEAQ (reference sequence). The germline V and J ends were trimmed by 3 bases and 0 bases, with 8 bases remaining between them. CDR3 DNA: TGTGCCAGCAGCTTCGGGACACTGAACACTGAAGCTTTCTTT. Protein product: CASSFGTLNTEAFF.

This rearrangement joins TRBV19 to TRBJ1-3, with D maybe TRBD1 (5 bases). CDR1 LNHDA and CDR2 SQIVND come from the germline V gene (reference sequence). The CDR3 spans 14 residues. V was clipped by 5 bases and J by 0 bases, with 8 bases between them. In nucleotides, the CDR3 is TGTGCCAGTAGTCCGGGACTCTCTGGAAACACCATATATTTT. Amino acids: CASSPGLSGNTIYF.

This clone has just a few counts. The CDR3 DNA is TGTGCCAGCAGTTTAAGACAGTCAAATTCACCCCTCCACTTT. Amino acids: CASSLRQSNSPLHF. The chain is built from TRBV28 and TRBJ1-6; a possible D gene is TRBD1 (5 bases). V lost 2 bases, J lost 7 bases, and 9 bases lay in between. The CDR3 has 14 amino acids. Germline values: CDR1 MDHEN, CDR2 SYDVKM. Based on the CDR3 plus reference TRBV28 and TRBJ1-6, the full variable domain is DVKVTQSSRYLVKRTGEKVFLECVQDMDHENMFWYRQDPGLGLRLIYFSYDVKMKEKGDIPEGYSVSREKKERFSLILESASTNQTSMYLCASSLRQSNSPLHFGNGTRLTVT.

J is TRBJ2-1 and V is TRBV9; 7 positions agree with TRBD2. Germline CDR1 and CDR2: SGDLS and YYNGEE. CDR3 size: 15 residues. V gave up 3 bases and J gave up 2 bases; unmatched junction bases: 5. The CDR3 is CASSDSGRPYNEQFF. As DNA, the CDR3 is TGTGCCAGCAGCGATAGCGGGCGCCCCTACAATGAGCAGTTCTTC.

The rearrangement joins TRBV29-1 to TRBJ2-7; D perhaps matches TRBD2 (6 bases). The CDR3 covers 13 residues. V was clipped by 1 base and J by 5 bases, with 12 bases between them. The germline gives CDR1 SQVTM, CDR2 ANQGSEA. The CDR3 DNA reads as TGCAGCGTTGAAGGACCGGGGGACCACGAGCAGTACTTC. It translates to CSVEGPGDHEQYF.